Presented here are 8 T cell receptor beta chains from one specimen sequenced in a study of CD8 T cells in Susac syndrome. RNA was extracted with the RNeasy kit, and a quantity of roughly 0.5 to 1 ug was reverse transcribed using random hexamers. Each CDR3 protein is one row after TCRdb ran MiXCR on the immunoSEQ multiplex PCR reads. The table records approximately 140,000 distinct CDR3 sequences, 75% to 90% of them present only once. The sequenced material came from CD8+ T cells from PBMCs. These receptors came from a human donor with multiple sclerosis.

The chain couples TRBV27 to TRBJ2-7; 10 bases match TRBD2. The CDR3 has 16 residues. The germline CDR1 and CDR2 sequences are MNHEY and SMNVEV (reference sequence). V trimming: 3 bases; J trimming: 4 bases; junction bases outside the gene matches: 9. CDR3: CASSLAAGLAPYEQYV. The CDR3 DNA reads TGTGCCAGCAGTTTGGCCGCGGGACTAGCGCCTTACGAGCAGTACGTC.

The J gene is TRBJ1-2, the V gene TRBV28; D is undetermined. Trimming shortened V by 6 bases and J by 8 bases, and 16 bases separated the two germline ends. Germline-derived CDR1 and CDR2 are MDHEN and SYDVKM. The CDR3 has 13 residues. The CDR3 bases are TGTGCCAGCAGCCAACCCCGGTACTTCGGCTACACCTTC. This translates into CASSQPRYFGYTF.

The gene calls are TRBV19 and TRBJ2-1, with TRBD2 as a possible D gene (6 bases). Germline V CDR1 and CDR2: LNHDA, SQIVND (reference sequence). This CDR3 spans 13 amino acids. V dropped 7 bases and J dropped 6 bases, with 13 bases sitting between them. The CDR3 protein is CASTGGTINEQFF. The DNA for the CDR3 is TGTGCCAGTACCGGCGGGACGATCAATGAGCAGTTCTTC.

The CDR3 bases are TGTGCCAGCGCTCCGTCCGGACGACGAACGAACACTGAAGCTTTCTTT. Translation gives CASAPSGRRTNTEAFF. The J gene is TRBJ1-1, the V gene TRBV5-5; D remains unclear. Germline CDR1 and CDR2: SGHKS and YYEKEE (reference sequence). The CDR3 covers 16 residues. With 7 bases removed from V and 1 base from J, the gap between germline ends came to 20 bases.

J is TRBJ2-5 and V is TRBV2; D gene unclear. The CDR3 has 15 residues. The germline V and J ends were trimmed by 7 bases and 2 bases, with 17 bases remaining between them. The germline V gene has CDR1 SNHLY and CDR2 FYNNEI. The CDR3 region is CASNRIDPSQETQYF. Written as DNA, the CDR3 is TGTGCCAGCAATCGAATAGACCCCTCACAAGAGACCCAGTACTTC.

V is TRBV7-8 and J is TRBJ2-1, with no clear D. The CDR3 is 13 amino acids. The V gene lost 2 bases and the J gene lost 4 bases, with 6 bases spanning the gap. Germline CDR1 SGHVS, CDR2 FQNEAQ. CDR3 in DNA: TGTGCCAGCAGCTTAAGTCCGTACAATGAGCAGTTCTTC. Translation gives CASSLSPYNEQFF. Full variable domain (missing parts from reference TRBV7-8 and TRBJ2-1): GAGVSQSPRYKVAKRGQDVALRCDPISGHVSLFWYQQALGQGPEFLTYFQNEAQLDKSGLPSDRFFAERPEGSVSTLKIQRTQQEDSAVYLCASSLSPYNEQFFGPGTRLTVL.

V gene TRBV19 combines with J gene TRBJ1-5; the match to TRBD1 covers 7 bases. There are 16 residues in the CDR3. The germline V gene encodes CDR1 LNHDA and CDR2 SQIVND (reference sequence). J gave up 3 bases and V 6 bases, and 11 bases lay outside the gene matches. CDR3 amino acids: CASSLNRDRYNQPQHF. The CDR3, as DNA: TGTGCCAGTAGCCTAAACCGGGACAGATACAATCAGCCCCAGCATTTT.

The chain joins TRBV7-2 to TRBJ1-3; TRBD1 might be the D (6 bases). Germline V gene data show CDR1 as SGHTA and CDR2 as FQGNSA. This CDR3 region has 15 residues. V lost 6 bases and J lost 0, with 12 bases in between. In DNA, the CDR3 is TGTGCCAGCAGTCCATGGGACAACTCTGGAAACACCATATATTTT. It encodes CASSPWDNSGNTIYF.